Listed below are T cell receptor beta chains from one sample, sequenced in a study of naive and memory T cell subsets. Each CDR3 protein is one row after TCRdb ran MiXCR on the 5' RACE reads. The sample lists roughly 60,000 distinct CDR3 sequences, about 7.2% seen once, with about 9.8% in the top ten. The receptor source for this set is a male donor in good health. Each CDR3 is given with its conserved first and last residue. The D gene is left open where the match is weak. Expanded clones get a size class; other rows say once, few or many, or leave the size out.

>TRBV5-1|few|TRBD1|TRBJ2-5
TGCGCCAGCAGCTCGGGGACAGGCGGATACCAAGAGACCCAGTACTTC
CASSSGTGGYQETQYF
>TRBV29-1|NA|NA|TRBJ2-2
TGCAGCGTCACCCCATCAGGGGTGCCCACCGGGGAGCTGTTTTTT
CSVTPSGVPTGELFF
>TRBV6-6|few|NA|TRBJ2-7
TGTGCCAGCAGTTACGGGCCGATCTCCTACGAGCAGTACTTC
CASSYGPISYEQYF
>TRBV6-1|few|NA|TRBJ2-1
TGTGCCAGCAGTGAAGCGCCCGGGAGTGCTGAGGAGCAGTTCTTC
CASSEAPGSAEEQFF
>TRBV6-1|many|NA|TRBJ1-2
TGTGCCAGCAGTGAAGCTCGGCCCGACTATGGCTACACCTTC
CASSEARPDYGYTF
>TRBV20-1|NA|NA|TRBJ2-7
TGCAGTGCTAGTCAGGGCACAAGCTCCTACGAGCAGTACTTC
CSASQGTSSYEQYF
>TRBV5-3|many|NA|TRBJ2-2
TGTGCCAGAAGGGCGGTTAGGGCGGCCCATACCGGGGAGCTGTTTTTT
CARRAVRAAHTGELFF
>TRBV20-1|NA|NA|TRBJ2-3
TGCAGTGCTAGAGATCAGGGAGATACGCAGTATTTT
CSARDQGDTQYF
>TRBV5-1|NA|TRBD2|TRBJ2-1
TGCGCCAGCAGCATCACAACCCCGTCCGGGGGGTCCTACAATGAGCAGTTCTTC
CASSITTPSGGSYNEQFF
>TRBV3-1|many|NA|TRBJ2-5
TGTGCCAGCAGCCAGATGATTAAAGAGACCCAGTACTTC
CASSQMIKETQYF
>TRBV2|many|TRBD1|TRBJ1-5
TGTGCCAGCAGCGCTACCGGACAGGGGGGTCAGCCCCAGCATTTT
CASSATGQGGQPQHF
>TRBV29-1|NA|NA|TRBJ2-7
TGCAGCGTTGAGTCTAACTCCTACGAGCAGTACTTC
CSVESNSYEQYF
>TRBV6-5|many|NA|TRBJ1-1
TGTGCCAGCAGTTACGGTGGGACATACAATGAAGCTTTCTTT
CASSYGGTYNEAFF
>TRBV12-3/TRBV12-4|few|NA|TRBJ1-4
TGTGCCAGCACCCCCTCTAATGAAAAACTGTTTTTT
CASTPSNEKLFF
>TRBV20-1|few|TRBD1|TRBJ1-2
TGCAGTGCCAAATCGGGACAGGGGCTCGGCGGCTACACCTTC
CSAKSGQGLGGYTF
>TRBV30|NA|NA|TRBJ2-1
TGTGCCTGGGGGGACCGCGAGCAGTTCTTC
CAWGDREQFF
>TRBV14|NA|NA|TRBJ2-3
TGTGCCAGCAGCCACCCGGGACTCAGCACAGATACGCAGTATTTT
CASSHPGLSTDTQYF
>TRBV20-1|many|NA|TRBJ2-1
TGCAGTGCCGGGCGGGGCGATAGGGATGAGCAGTTCTTC
CSAGRGDRDEQFF
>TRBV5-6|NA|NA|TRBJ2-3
TGTGCCAGCAGCCCCGGTCAAGATACGCAGTATTTT
CASSPGQDTQYF
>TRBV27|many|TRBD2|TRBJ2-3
TGTGCCAGCAGTTTCGTGGGCGGGAGTACAGATACGCAGTATTTT
CASSFVGGSTDTQYF
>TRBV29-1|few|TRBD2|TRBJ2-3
TGCAGCGTTGAGCCGACTAGCGGGAGTTTACATACGCAGTATTTT
CSVEPTSGSLHTQYF
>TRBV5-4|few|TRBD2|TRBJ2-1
TGTGCCAGCAGCTTGGTAGCGGGAGACAACAATGAGCAGTTCTTC
CASSLVAGDNNEQFF
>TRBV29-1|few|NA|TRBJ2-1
TGCAGCGTTGAAAGAAACGGAGAGCAGTTCTTC
CSVERNGEQFF
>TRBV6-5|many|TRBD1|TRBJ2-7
TGTGCCAGCAGCCCTCTACAGGGGAAGTCCTACGAGCAGTACTTC
CASSPLQGKSYEQYF
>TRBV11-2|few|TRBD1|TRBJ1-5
TGTGCCAGCAGCTCGGGACAGGGGGGAAGCAATCAGCCCCAGCATTTT
CASSSGQGGSNQPQHF
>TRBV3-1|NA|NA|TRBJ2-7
TGTGCCAGCAGCCAAGAAGCCGAGCAGTACTTC
CASSQEAEQYF
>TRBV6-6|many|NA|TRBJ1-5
TGTGCCAGCAGTTACTCCGGTACGGGCAATCAGCCCCAGCATTTT
CASSYSGTGNQPQHF
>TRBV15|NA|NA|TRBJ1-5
TGTGCCACCAGCAGAGCACTGGGGGGGGCTACTCAGCCCCAGCATTTT
CATSRALGGATQPQHF
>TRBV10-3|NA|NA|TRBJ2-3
TGTGCCATCAGTGAGTCTACTTGGGTCAACACAGATACGCAGTATTTT
CAISESTWVNTDTQYF
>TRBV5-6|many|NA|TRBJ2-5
TGTGCCAGCAGCTTGGCCGCGCGACAGTACCAAGAGACCCAGTACTTC
CASSLAARQYQETQYF
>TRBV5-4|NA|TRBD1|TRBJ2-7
TGTGCCAGCAGCTTCGGACAGGAGACCCACGAGCAGTACTTC
CASSFGQETHEQYF
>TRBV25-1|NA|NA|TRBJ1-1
TGTGCCAGCACCAAAGGGGGAGACACTGAAGCTTTCTTT
CASTKGGDTEAFF
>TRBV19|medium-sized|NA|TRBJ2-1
TGTGCCAGTAGTATCCTCGGGGGAGGCCTGTTCTTC
CASSILGGGLFF
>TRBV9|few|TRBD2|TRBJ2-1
TGTGCCAGCAGCCCCCGGGGTAGCGGGGGCAATGAGCAGTTCTTC
CASSPRGSGGNEQFF
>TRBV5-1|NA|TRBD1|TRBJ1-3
TGCGCCAGCAGCTTGAACGGGGACAGACAAAAAAACACCATATATTTT
CASSLNGDRQKNTIYF
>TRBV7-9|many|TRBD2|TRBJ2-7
TGTGCCAGCAGCCCTACAAGACTAGCGGGAGGTTCATACGAGCAGTACTTC
CASSPTRLAGGSYEQYF
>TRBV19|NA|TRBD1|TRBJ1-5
TGTGCCAGTAGTGGCCAAGGGACAGGGGGCAATCAGCCCCAGCATTTT
CASSGQGTGGNQPQHF
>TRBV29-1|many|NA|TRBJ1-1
TGCAGCGCCGCCCCTTCGAGGGGGGACACTGAAGCTTTCTTT
CSAAPSRGDTEAFF
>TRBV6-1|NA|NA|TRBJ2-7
TGTGCCAGCAGTGAGGTAGTAACTCCCGCCAACTACGAGCAGTACTTC
CASSEVVTPANYEQYF
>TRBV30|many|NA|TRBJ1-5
TGTGCCTGGAATATGGGGATCAATCAGCCCCAGCATTTT
CAWNMGINQPQHF
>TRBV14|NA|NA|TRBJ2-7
TGTGCCAGCAGCAAACTGGCAGGCGAGCAGTACTTC
CASSKLAGEQYF
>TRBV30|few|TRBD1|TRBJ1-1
TGTGCCTGGAGGTCACTCAGGGACAGCATCCGGAACACTGAAGCTTTCTTT
CAWRSLRDSIRNTEAFF
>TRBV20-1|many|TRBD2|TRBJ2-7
TGCAGTGCTAGACTCGGGGGGGGACACGAGCAGTACTTC
CSARLGGGHEQYF
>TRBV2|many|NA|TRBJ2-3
TGTGCCAGCAAACCCTCTAGCACAGATACGCAGTATTTT
CASKPSSTDTQYF
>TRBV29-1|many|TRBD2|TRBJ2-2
TGCAGCGTCGAGAGAGGAAGCGGGGGGAACACCGGGGAGCTGTTTTTT
CSVERGSGGNTGELFF
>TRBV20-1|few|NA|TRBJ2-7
TGCAGTGCTAGAGACAGGGTGAGCTCCTACGAGCAGTACTTC
CSARDRVSSYEQYF
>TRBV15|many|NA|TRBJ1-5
TGTGCCACCAGCAGAGACTCTTCATCGGGTCAGCCCCAGCATTTT
CATSRDSSSGQPQHF
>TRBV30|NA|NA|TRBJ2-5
TGTGCCTGGAGTGCACTACCTCCGGAGACCCAGTACTTC
CAWSALPPETQYF
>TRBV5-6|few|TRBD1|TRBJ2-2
TGTGCCAGCAGCCCCGGACAGGGTGCCGGGGAGCTGTTTTTT
CASSPGQGAGELFF
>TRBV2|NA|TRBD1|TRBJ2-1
TGTGCCAGCATGCCGGGACAGGGGTACAATGAGCAGTTCTTC
CASMPGQGYNEQFF
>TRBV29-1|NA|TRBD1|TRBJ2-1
TGCAGCGTTGCTAAGGGGGACAGGGCGGAAAATGAGCAGTTCTTC
CSVAKGDRAENEQFF
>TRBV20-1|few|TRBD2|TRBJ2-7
TGCAGTGCTCATTCCGGGACTAGCGGGAAGAGCTCCTACGAGCAGTACTTC
CSAHSGTSGKSSYEQYF